This T cell receptor beta chain was captured in a study of blood T cell repertoires in COVID-19 (dated by TCRdb to about 2020). With regard to the full study: Samples from collaborators originated in the United States, Italy and Spain and spanned both the acute and convalescent phases of COVID-19. Sample metadata almost always included a de-identified subject ID, COVID-19 status, age in years and sex. The repertoires were released in a freely available public database intended as a resource for research on the immune response to SARS-CoV-2. The dataset comprised deeply sampled blood TCRbeta repertoires from subjects exposed to, actively infected with, or recovered from COVID-19. Where available, HLA class I and class II types were taken from metadata supplied by the sample provider and were not determined by assay-based typing. The prospective study material was composed of cDNA or gDNA derived from T cells, B-cell-depleted T cells, or PBMCs. Samples came from the ongoing ImmuneRACE study (first 160 participants) plus 1,254 subjects from 6 global collaborators.

Points the paper makes about the study in general: The amount of clinical and demographic metadata varied by source and participant and was provided uncurated.

The CDR3 sequence holds 12 residues, the cysteine and phenylalanine included. Only CDR3 DNA remains: 36 bases, in frame from the first base. The germline V gene provides CDR1 MNHEY and CDR2 SVGEGT. Between the V and J ends, shortened by 5 bases and 5 bases respectively, the junction contains 9 bases. Collaborating institutions collected whole blood in K2EDTA tubes following their own protocols. Collaborator samples were shipped for TCRbeta analysis as frozen whole blood, isolated PBMCs, or DNA extracted from either sample type. As for this clone: Its antigen is still unknown. Per-base quality was not reported, and no clone a single base away is much larger than it.

The immunoSEQ Assay, a bias-controlled multiplex PCR, was used to amplify TCRbeta CDR3 regions from genomic DNA. The authors' pipeline ran thus. Nucleated cell counts per sample were estimated from amplification of reference gene primers within the assay. Sequence reads were collapsed and filtered to measure the absolute abundance of every unique TCRbeta CDR3 rearrangement. Productive Simpson clonality was computed per sample as the square root of Simpson's diversity index over productive rearrangements. The source is immuneACCESS, and TCRdb retained only in-frame sequences with V and J called. Part of the clones is not carried over; for the studies checked, unresolved V genes explain less than half of this, and the remainder is unexplained. The V and J calls and clone size are taken from that table; D and trimming were inferred from the DNA. The table for this sample lists roughly 120,000 clones; 60% to 85% of them were counted only once. The top ten hold about 2.5% of the sample.

The chain uses TRBV6-2 or TRBV6-3 and TRBJ2-5; no D gene is confidently identified. This TCR was sampled from a man between 70 and 80 years old with acute or convalescent COVID-19. Sequenced: peripheral blood. The CDR3 region reads CASSQPGETQYF. In nucleotide form, the sequence is TGTGCCAGCAGTCAGCCCGGGGAGACCCAGTACTTC.